The following is a TCR beta chain sequence with its context. Template material for amplifying TCR beta CDR3 regions consisted of RNA transcripts. The TCR CDR3 first-round RT-PCR relied on the HTBI primer set. Using its own MiXCR run on the multiplex PCR reads, TCRdb lists one record per CDR3 protein. This table has some 350,000 distinct CDR3 sequences, about 25% appearing once. This entry is derived from a study of T cells in Graves' hyperthyroidism and ophthalmopathy. The CDR3 runs to 15 residues. Germline CDR1 reads MNHEY; CDR2 reads SMNVEV (reference sequence). V lost 0 bases, J lost 5 bases, and 13 bases lay in between.

This chain joins TRBV27 and TRBJ2-5; the D is unclear. Sequencing used blood. The clonotype comes from a man aged 50 to 60 with Graves' hyperthyroidism. The DNA for the CDR3 is TGTGCCAGCAGTTTATCGATGGGGTTTGGGGAGACCCAGTACTTC. As protein: CASSLSMGFGETQYF.